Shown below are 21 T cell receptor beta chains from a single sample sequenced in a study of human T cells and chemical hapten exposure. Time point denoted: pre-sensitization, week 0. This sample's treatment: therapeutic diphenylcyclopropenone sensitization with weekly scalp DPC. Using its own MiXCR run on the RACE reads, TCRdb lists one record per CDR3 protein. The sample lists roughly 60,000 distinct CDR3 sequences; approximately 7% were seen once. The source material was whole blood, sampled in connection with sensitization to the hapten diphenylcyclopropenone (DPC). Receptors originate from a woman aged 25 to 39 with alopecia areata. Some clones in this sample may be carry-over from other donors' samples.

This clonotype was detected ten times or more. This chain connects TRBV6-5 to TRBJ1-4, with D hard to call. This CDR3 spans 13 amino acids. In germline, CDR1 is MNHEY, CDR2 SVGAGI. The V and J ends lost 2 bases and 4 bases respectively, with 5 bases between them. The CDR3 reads CASSYRVNEKLFF. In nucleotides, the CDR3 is TGTGCCAGCAGTTACAGGGTTAATGAAAAACTGTTTTTT.

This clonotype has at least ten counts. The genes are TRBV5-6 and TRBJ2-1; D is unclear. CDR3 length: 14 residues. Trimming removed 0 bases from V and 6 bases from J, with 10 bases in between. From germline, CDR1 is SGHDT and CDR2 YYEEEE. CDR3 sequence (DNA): TGTGCCAGCAGCTTGGTTGTCAGAGCCAATGAGCAGTTCTTC. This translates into CASSLVVRANEQFF.

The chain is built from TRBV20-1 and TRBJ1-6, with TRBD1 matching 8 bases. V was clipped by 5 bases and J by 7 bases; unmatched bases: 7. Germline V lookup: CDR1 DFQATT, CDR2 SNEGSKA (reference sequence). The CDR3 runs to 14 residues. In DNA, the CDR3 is TGCAGTGCTCTGGGCGGACAGGGCAATTCACCCCTCCACTTT. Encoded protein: CSALGGQGNSPLHF.

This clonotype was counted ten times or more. CDR3 coding DNA: TGTGCCAGCAGTGTCTCCCGAGGGACCGGGGAGCTGTTTTTT. Residues: CASSVSRGTGELFF. The chain couples TRBV2 to TRBJ2-2; the D gene is possibly TRBD2 (5 bases). Looked up from germline, CDR1 is SNHLY and CDR2 is FYNNEI. V was cut by 4 bases and J by 5 bases, with 11 bases left in between. The CDR3 covers 14 residues.

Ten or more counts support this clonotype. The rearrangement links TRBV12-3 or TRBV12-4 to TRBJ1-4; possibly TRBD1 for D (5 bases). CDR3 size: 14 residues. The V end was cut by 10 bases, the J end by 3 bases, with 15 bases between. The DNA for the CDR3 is TGTGCCACCACAATGGAGGGGTCTAATGAAAAACTGTTTTTT. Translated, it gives CATTMEGSNEKLFF.

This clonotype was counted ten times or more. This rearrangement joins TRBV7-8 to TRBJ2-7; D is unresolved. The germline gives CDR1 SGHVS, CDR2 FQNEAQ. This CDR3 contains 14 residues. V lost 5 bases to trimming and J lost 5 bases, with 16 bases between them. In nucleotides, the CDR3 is TGTGCCAGCAGCATCCGGCCCCGAGCCCACGAGCAGTACTTC. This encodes CASSIRPRAHEQYF. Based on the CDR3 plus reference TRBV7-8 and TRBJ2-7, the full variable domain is GAGVSQSPRYKVAKRGQDVALRCDPISGHVSLFWYQQALGQGPEFLTYFQNEAQLDKSGLPSDRFFAERPEGSVSTLKIQRTQQEDSAVYLCASSIRPRAHEQYFGPGTRLTVT.

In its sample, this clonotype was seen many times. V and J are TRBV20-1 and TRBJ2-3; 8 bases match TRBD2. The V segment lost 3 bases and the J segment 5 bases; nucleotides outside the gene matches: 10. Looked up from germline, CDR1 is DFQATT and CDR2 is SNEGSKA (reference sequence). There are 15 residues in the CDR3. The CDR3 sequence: CSASNGGGPGDTQYF. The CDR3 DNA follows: TGCAGTGCTAGTAACGGGGGGGGACCCGGAGATACGCAGTATTTT.

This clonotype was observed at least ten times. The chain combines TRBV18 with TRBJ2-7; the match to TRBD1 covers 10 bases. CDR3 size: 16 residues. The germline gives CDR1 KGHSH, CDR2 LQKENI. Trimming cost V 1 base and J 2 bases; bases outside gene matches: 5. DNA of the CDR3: TGTGCCAGCTCACCACAGGGACAGGGGATCGCCTACGAGCAGTACTTC. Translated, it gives CASSPQGQGIAYEQYF.

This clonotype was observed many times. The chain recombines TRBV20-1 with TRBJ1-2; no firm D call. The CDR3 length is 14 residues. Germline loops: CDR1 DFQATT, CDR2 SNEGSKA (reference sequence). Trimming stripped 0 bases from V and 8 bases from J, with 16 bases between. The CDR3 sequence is CSARDLVEFGGYTF. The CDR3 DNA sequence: TGCAGTGCTAGAGATCTCGTCGAATTCGGGGGCTACACCTTC.

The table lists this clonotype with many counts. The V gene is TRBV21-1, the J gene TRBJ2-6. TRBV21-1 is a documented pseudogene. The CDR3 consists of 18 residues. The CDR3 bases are TGTGCCAGCAGCAAGCGAAGACTCCTAAGGTCTGGGGCCAACGTCCTGACTTTC. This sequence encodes CASSKRRLLRSGANVLTF.

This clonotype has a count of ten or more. CDR3 bases: TGTGCCAGCAGCCATCCCGCTCCTGGGGGAACTGAAGCTTTCTTT. Protein sequence: CASSHPAPGGTEAFF. This sequence joins TRBV3-1 and TRBJ1-1, with D tentatively TRBD1 (5 bases). CDR3 length: 15 residues. The V end was cut by 3 bases, the J end by 5 bases, with 16 bases between. Germline V CDR1 and CDR2: LGHDT, YNNKEL (reference sequence).

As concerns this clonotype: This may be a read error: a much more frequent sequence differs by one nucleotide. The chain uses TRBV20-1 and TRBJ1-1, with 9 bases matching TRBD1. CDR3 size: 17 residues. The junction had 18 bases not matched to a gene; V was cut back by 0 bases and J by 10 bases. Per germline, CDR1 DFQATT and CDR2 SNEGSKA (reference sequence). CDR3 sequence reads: CSAREKGRGQGSIGAFF. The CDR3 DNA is TGCAGTGCTAGAGAAAAGGGTCGAGGACAGGGGAGCATCGGAGCTTTCTTT.

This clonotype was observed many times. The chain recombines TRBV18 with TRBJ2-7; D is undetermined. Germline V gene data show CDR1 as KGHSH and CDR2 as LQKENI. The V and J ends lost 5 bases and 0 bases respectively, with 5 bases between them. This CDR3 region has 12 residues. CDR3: CASSTSSYEQYF. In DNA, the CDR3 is TGTGCCAGCTCAACCAGCTCCTACGAGCAGTACTTC.

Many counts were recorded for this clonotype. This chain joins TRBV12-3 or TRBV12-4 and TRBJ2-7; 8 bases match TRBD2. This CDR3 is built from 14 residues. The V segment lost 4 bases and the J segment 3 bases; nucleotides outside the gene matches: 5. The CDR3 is CASSSSGFDYEQYF. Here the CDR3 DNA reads TGTGCCAGCAGTTCTAGCGGGTTTGACTACGAGCAGTACTTC.

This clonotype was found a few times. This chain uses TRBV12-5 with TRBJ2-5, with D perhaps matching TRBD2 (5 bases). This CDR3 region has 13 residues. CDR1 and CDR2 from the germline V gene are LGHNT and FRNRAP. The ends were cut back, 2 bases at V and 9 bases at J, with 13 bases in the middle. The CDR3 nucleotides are TGTGCTAGTGGTTTGCACGGGGAGTGGGCCCAGTACTTC. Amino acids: CASGLHGEWAQYF.

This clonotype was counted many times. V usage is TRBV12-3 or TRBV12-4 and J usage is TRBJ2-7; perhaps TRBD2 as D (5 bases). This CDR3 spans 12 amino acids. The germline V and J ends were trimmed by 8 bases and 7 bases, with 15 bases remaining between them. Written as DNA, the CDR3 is TGTGCCAGCGCCCTCAACCCGGGGGAGCAGTACTTC. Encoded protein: CASALNPGEQYF.

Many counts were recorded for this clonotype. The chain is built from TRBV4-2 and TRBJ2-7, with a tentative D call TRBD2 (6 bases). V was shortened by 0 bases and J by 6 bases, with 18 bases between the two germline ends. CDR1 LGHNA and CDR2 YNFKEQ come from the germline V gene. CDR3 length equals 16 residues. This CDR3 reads CASSQDPTGTLGEQYF. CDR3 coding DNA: TGTGCCAGCAGCCAAGATCCTACCGGGACTCTGGGCGAGCAGTACTTC.

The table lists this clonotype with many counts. In nucleotides, the CDR3 is TGTGCCAGCTCTCCAGACCACACTGAAGCTTTCTTT. Translated, it gives CASSPDHTEAFF. V usage is TRBV12-3 or TRBV12-4 and J usage is TRBJ1-1, with D unclear. This CDR3 is built from 12 residues. Trimming stripped 8 bases from V and 3 bases from J, with 10 bases between.

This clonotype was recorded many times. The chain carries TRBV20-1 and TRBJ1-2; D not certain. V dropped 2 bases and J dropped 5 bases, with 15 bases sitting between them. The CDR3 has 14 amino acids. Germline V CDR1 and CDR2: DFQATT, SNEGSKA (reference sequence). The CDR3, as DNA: TGCAGTGCTAGAAATACGGGGAATGGGTATGGCTACACCTTC. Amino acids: CSARNTGNGYGYTF.

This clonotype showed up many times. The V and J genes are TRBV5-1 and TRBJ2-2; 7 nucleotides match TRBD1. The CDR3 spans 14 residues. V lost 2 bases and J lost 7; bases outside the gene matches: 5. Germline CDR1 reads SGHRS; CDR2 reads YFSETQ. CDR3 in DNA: TGCGCCAGCAGCTTCCAACAGGGGAGCGGGGAGCTGTTTTTT. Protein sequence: CASSFQQGSGELFF.

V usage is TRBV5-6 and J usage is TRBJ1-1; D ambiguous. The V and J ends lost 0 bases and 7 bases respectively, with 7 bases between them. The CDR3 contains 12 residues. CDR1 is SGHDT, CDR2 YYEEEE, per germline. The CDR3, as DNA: TGTGCCAGCAGCTTGGGTCAGGATGAAGCTTTCTTT. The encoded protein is CASSLGQDEAFF.